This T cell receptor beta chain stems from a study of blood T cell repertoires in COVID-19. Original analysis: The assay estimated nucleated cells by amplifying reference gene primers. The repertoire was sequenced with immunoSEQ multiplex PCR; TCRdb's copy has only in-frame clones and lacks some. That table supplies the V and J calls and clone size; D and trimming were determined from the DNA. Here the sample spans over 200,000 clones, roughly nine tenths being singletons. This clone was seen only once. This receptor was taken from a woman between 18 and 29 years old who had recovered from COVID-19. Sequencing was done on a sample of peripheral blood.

This chain's CDR3 is CSVEDIRGTDTQYF. The CDR3 bases are TGCAGCGTTGAGGATATCAGGGGGACAGATACGCAGTATTTT. The chain uses TRBV29-1 and TRBJ2-3; 7 nucleotides agree with TRBD1. The CDR3 extends over 14 amino acids. Germline lookup yields CDR1 SQVTM and CDR2 ANQGSEA. The trim removed 3 bases at V and 3 bases at J, leaving 6 bases unmatched.